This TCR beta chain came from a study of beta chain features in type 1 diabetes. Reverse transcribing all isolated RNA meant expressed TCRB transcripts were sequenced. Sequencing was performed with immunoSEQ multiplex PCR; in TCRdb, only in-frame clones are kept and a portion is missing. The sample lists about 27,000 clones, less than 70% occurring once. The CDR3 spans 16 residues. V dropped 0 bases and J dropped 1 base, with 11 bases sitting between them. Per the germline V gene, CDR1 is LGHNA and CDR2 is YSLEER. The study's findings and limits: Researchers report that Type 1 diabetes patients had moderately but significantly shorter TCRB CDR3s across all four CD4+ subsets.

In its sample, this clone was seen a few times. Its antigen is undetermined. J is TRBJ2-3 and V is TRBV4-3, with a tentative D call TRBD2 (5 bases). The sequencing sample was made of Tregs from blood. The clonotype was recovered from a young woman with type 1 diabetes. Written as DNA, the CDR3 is TGCGCCAGCAGCCAAGAGGCCCGGGGAGGCACAGATACGCAGTATTTT. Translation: CASSQEARGGTDTQYF.